These T cell receptor beta chains were read from a single sample in a study of T cell responses to AZD1222 COVID-19 vaccine. Sequenced by immunoSEQ multiplex PCR; TCRdb stores in-frame clones only, minus some. In the table there are roughly 120,000 clones, 80% to 95% of which are singletons. The sequences come from peripheral blood, collected 28 days after the second AZD1222 dose. These receptors were collected from an adult who received the AZD1222 COVID-19 vaccine. Both conserved end residues are part of each CDR3. D genes are given only for firm matches. Size values are once, few and many counts, or a class for expanded clones, and some rows have none.

v_gene,j_gene,abundance,d_gene,CDR3aa,CDR3nt
TRBV24-1,TRBJ2-5,-,-,CATSDLGLWGQETQYF,TGTGCCACCAGTGATCTAGGGTTGTGGGGGCAAGAGACCCAGTACTTC
TRBV29-1,TRBJ2-3,-,TRBD1,CSVRTGGARTDTQYF,TGCAGCGTTCGGACAGGGGGCGCAAGGACAGATACGCAGTATTTT
TRBV5-1,TRBJ2-5,-,-,CASSPEPLETQYF,TGCGCCAGCAGCCCGGAACCGCTAGAGACCCAGTACTTC
TRBV7-9,TRBJ1-5,-,TRBD1,CASSPGQGGVGSNQPQHF,TGTGCCAGCAGCCCCGGACAGGGAGGGGTAGGCAGCAATCAGCCCCAGCATTTT
TRBV2,TRBJ1-4,-,-,CAVERGRVGNEKLFF,TGTGCCGTAGAACGAGGCCGGGTTGGTAATGAAAAACTGTTTTTT
TRBV2,TRBJ1-2,-,-,CASTEHGGDGYTF,TGTGCCAGCACAGAACATGGAGGGGATGGCTACACCTTC
TRBV11-2,TRBJ1-1,once,-,CASSLGTAVPEAFF,TGTGCCAGCAGCTTAGGGACAGCTGTCCCTGAAGCTTTCTTT
TRBV5-1,TRBJ1-5,-,-,CASSLGGDGQPQHF,TGCGCCAGCAGCTTGGGGGGCGACGGACAGCCCCAGCATTTT
TRBV11-2,TRBJ2-5,-,-,CASSLFLGGGQETQYF,TGTGCCAGCAGCTTATTCCTAGGGGGGGGCCAAGAGACCCAGTACTTC
TRBV7-2,TRBJ1-6,-,-,CASSLGGTNNSPLHF,TGTGCCAGCAGCTTGGGCGGAACCAACAATTCACCCCTCCACTTT
TRBV28,TRBJ1-5,-,-,CASSPRDGTVNQPQHF,TGTGCCAGCAGCCCACGGGACGGGACGGTCAATCAGCCCCAGCATTTT
TRBV5-1,TRBJ2-2,-,TRBD2,CASRGTSQTGELFF,TGCGCCAGCAGGGGGACTAGCCAGACCGGGGAGCTGTTTTTT
TRBV28,TRBJ1-2,once,TRBD1,CASSAEQGEGGYGYTF,TGTGCCAGCAGTGCCGAACAGGGGGAGGGTGGCTATGGCTACACCTTC
TRBV28,TRBJ1-2,-,TRBD1,CATTPGQGSIVYGYTF,TGTGCCACCACACCGGGACAGGGGTCTATCGTCTATGGCTACACCTTC
TRBV3-1/TRBV3-2,TRBJ2-5,-,-,CASRGPQGGETQYF,TGTGCCAGCAGAGGCCCCCAGGGCGGGGAGACCCAGTACTTC
TRBV19,TRBJ1-5,-,-,CASSIGGGSNQPQHF,TGTGCCAGTAGTATCGGGGGTGGGAGCAATCAGCCCCAGCATTTT
TRBV7-9,TRBJ2-4,-,-,CASSSPTDRAKNIQYF,TGTGCCAGCAGCTCGCCGACAGACCGAGCCAAAAACATTCAGTACTTC
TRBV3-1/TRBV3-2,TRBJ2-5,-,TRBD2,CASSLRPQGGGSWETQYF,TGTGCCAGCAGCCTCCGCCCCCAAGGCGGGGGTTCGTGGGAGACCCAGTACTTC
TRBV19,TRBJ2-1,-,-,CASSESTPTYNEQFF,TGTGCCAGTAGTGAATCGACCCCTACCTACAATGAGCAGTTCTTC
TRBV15,TRBJ2-7,once,-,CATSSRPSVWEQYF,TGTGCCACCAGCTCAAGGCCGAGCGTCTGGGAGCAGTACTTC
TRBV11-2,TRBJ2-3,-,TRBD1,CASSPRIDRVGTDTQYF,TGTGCCAGCAGCCCTAGGATCGACAGGGTGGGAACAGATACGCAGTATTTT
TRBV19,TRBJ1-1,-,-,CASSKALNTEAFF,TGTGCCAGTAGTAAGGCCTTGAACACTGAAGCTTTCTTT
TRBV6-5,TRBJ1-2,once,TRBD1,CASSYNRGSLSFGYTF,TGTGCCAGCAGTTACAACAGGGGATCTTTGAGCTTTGGCTACACCTTC
TRBV5-1,TRBJ2-3,-,-,CASSLAVLGGADTQYF,TGCGCCAGCAGCTTGGCCGTCCTGGGGGGCGCAGATACGCAGTATTTT
TRBV6-2/TRBV6-3,TRBJ2-1,-,-,CASSYRMSYNEQFF,TGTGCCAGCAGTTACCGTATGTCATACAATGAGCAGTTCTTC
TRBV18,TRBJ1-2,-,TRBD1,CASSPRAGGTYGYTF,TGTGCCAGCTCACCACGGGCAGGGGGCACCTATGGCTACACCTTC
TRBV14,TRBJ2-3,-,TRBD2,CASSRGGRGDTDTQYF,TGTGCCAGCAGCCGAGGAGGGCGGGGGGACACAGATACGCAGTATTTT
TRBV28,TRBJ1-3,-,TRBD1,CASSFLQAKSQRQGYGNTIYF,TGTGCCAGCAGTTTTCTTCAGGCTAAATCACAAAGACAGGGGTATGGAAACACCATATATTTT
TRBV5-1,TRBJ1-1,once,TRBD1,CASSWGDRAAEAFF,TGCGCCAGCAGCTGGGGGGACAGGGCAGCTGAAGCTTTCTTT
TRBV7-8,TRBJ2-7,-,-,CASSLGYRVGEEQYF,TGTGCCAGCAGCTTAGGGTACCGCGTTGGTGAAGAGCAGTACTTC
TRBV19,TRBJ1-1,-,-,CASSIPGTFSTEAFF,TGTGCCAGTAGTATCCCCGGGACCTTTTCCACTGAAGCTTTCTTT
TRBV7-2,TRBJ2-7,-,-,CASSLTLLDEQYF,TGTGCCAGCAGCCTGACACTGTTGGACGAGCAGTACTTC
TRBV5-1,TRBJ1-5,once,TRBD1,CASSQPGTDGDQPQHF,TGCGCCAGCAGCCAACCCGGGACAGATGGGGATCAGCCCCAGCATTTT
TRBV5-1,TRBJ1-5,-,-,CASSRSGDQPQHF,TGCGCCAGCAGCAGATCAGGGGATCAGCCCCAGCATTTT
TRBV7-2,TRBJ1-2,once,-,CASSLGSGANYGYTF,TGTGCCAGCAGCTTAGGGTCCGGAGCTAACTATGGCTACACCTTC
TRBV18,TRBJ1-5,-,-,CASSLLQGFNQPQHF,TGTGCCAGCTCCCTATTACAGGGCTTCAATCAGCCCCAGCATTTT
TRBV7-2,TRBJ1-3,-,-,CASSLTDLSGNTIYF,TGTGCCAGCAGCTTAACGGACCTCTCTGGAAACACCATATATTTT
TRBV28,TRBJ2-7,-,-,CASSLDGVSSYEQYF,TGTGCCAGCAGTTTAGACGGCGTTAGCTCCTACGAGCAGTACTTC
TRBV18,TRBJ2-1,-,-,CASSRNRPYNEQFF,TGTGCCAGCTCACGAAACAGGCCCTACAATGAGCAGTTCTTC
TRBV14,TRBJ2-2,-,TRBD2,CASSQVSGRGGELFF,TGTGCCAGCAGCCAAGTTAGCGGGAGAGGCGGGGAGCTGTTTTTT
TRBV9,TRBJ2-2,once,TRBD2,CASGGLSTGELFF,TGTGCCAGCGGGGGACTATCCACCGGGGAGCTGTTTTTT
TRBV23-1,TRBJ2-7,-,-,CASTDPWEQYF,TGCGCCAGCACAGATCCGTGGGAGCAGTACTTC
TRBV28,TRBJ1-6,-,TRBD1,CAINRGFNSPLHF,TGTGCCATCAACAGGGGTTTCAATTCACCCCTCCACTTT
TRBV6-6,TRBJ2-5,-,-,CASSYSAQRSQETQYF,TGTGCCAGCAGTTACTCGGCGCAGCGGTCCCAAGAGACCCAGTACTTC
TRBV5-1,TRBJ1-6,-,TRBD1,CASSSQGGFNSPLHF,TGCGCCAGCAGCTCCCAGGGGGGGTTTAATTCACCCCTCCACTTT
TRBV5-5,TRBJ1-5,-,-,CASSPENQPQHF,TGTGCCAGCAGCCCCGAAAATCAGCCCCAGCATTTT
TRBV4-2,TRBJ2-3,-,TRBD2,CASSQGTSGGADTQYF,TGTGCCAGCAGCCAGGGCACTAGCGGGGGTGCAGATACGCAGTATTTT
TRBV19,TRBJ1-5,-,-,CASSVGQENQPQHF,TGTGCCAGTAGTGTCGGGCAGGAGAATCAGCCCCAGCATTTT
TRBV27,TRBJ1-1,-,TRBD1,CASSPGLGQGGTEAFF,TGTGCCAGCAGTCCTGGCCTGGGACAGGGAGGAACTGAAGCTTTCTTT
TRBV7-2,TRBJ1-3,-,-,CASSYGGQGISGNTIYF,TGTGCCAGCAGCTATGGGGGGCAGGGCATCTCTGGAAACACCATATATTTT
TRBV29-1,TRBJ1-3,once,TRBD1,CSGLRQGSGNTIYF,TGCAGCGGCTTAAGACAGGGCTCTGGAAACACCATATATTTT